A single sample gave rise to the 18 T cell receptor beta chains below, sequenced in a study of blood T cell repertoires in COVID-19 (dated by TCRdb to 2018 to 2020). Library preparation was by the immunoSEQ multiplex PCR assay. TCRdb took over this immuneACCESS table, retaining in-frame rearrangements with V and J assigned. Such tables are incomplete; in checked studies, under half of the missing clones stem from an unresolved V gene, and the remainder is unexplained. In all, the sample holds about 140,000 clones, and over 70% of those were seen once. Just under 2% of the sample rests with the top ten. Sequenced: peripheral blood. The receptors derive from a woman aged 55-69 years with acute or convalescent COVID-19.

The chain couples TRBV13 to TRBJ2-7, with D maybe TRBD1 (6 bases). V dropped 5 bases and J dropped 4 bases, with 12 bases sitting between them. Germline CDR1 PRHDT, CDR2 FYEKMQ (reference sequence). The CDR3 has 13 residues. The CDR3 loop reads CASSKGHSYEQYF. The CDR3 nucleotides are TGTGCCAGCAGCAAGGGACATTCATACGAGCAGTACTTC.

The rearrangement uses TRBV30 and TRBJ2-2, with TRBD2 as a possible D gene (6 bases). CDR1 is GTSNPN, CDR2 SVGIG, per germline (reference sequence). CDR3 size: 13 residues. The V gene lost 4 bases and the J gene lost 1 base, with 7 bases spanning the gap. CDR3 sequence (DNA): TGTGCCTGGATGACTAGGAACACCGGGGAGCTGTTTTTT. This codes for CAWMTRNTGELFF.

This chain connects TRBV24-1 to TRBJ2-5, with 9 bases lining up with TRBD1. The CDR3 has 16 residues. The V segment lost 2 bases and the J segment 2 bases; nucleotides outside the gene matches: 5. Germline CDR1 KGHDR, CDR2 SFDVKD. The CDR3 DNA is TGTGCCACCAGTGATTGGCGGGACAGGGAACAAGAGACCCAGTACTTC. Translation gives CATSDWRDREQETQYF.

This clone was detected once. The V and J genes are TRBV18 and TRBJ2-7; D perhaps matches TRBD2 (6 bases). CDR3 length: 13 residues. Trimming took 6 bases from V and 3 from J, leaving 12 bases between them. Germline CDR1 is KGHSH and CDR2 is LQKENI. The DNA of the CDR3 is TGTGCCAGCTCTGCGGGAACTAGCTACGAGCAGTACTTC. Translated: CASSAGTSYEQYF.

This chain uses TRBV2 with TRBJ2-7; TRBD1 agrees at 9 bases. The V and J ends lost 2 bases and 9 bases, in that order; junction bases with no gene match: 5. The CDR3 covers 13 residues. Per germline, CDR1 SNHLY and CDR2 FYNNEI. In DNA, the CDR3 is TGTGCCAGCAGTGAAAAGACAGGGGGTCGGCAGTACTTC. Translation gives CASSEKTGGRQYF.

This clone was counted only a few times. The chain has TRBV19 and TRBJ1-5; no clear D gene. V lost 4 bases and J 1 base, leaving 14 bases between the germline ends. CDR3 length: 16 residues. The germline CDR1 and CDR2 sequences are LNHDA and SQIVND (reference sequence). CDR3 sequence (DNA): TGTGCCAGTAGTACCCGGACGAGAGGGAGCAATCAGCCCCAGCATTTT. It translates to CASSTRTRGSNQPQHF.

The genes are TRBV18 and TRBJ2-7, with 8 nucleotides matching TRBD1. CDR1 and CDR2 from the germline V gene are KGHSH and LQKENI. This CDR3 has 15 residues. V shed 4 bases, J shed 0 bases, and the junction held 5 bases outside the gene matches. This CDR3 reads CASSLGTGDSYEQYF. DNA of the CDR3: TGTGCCAGCTCACTCGGGACAGGAGACTCCTACGAGCAGTACTTC.

The rearrangement joins TRBV20-1 to TRBJ2-7; D uncertain. Germline V gene lookup returns CDR1 DFQATT and CDR2 SNEGSKA (reference sequence). V was trimmed by 6 bases and J by 4 bases, leaving 10 bases between them. This CDR3 has 11 residues. The CDR3 sequence: CSATAQYEQYF. Here the CDR3 DNA reads TGCAGTGCCACCGCCCAGTACGAGCAGTACTTC.

The chain has TRBV5-4 and TRBJ2-2, with D possibly matching TRBD2 (7 bases). Germline V lookup: CDR1 SGHNT, CDR2 YYREEE (reference sequence). Deletions cut 1 base from V and 4 bases from J, with 14 bases between. This CDR3 contains 16 residues. The CDR3 DNA is TGTGCCAGCAGCTTGTGGGGGGGCCTCCGCACCGGGGAGCTGTTTTTT. This translates into CASSLWGGLRTGELFF.

V and J are TRBV29-1 and TRBJ1-1; D may be TRBD1 (6 bases). V dropped 4 bases and J dropped 4 bases, with 13 bases sitting between them. CDR1 is SQVTM, CDR2 ANQGSEA, per germline. This CDR3 region has 13 residues. CDR3 region: CSVARGRGTEAFF. The CDR3 nucleotides are TGCAGCGTTGCCAGGGGCCGGGGCACTGAAGCTTTCTTT.

This rearrangement joins TRBV30 to TRBJ1-5; 9 nucleotides match TRBD1. The CDR3 has 17 residues. The V gene end was trimmed by 0 bases and the J gene end by 7 bases; junction bases not matched to a gene: 13. CDR1 is GTSNPN and CDR2 is SVGIG in the germline V gene (reference sequence). CDR3 in amino acids: CAWSVPSWGTGQQPQHF. The DNA for the CDR3 is TGTGCCTGGAGTGTACCGAGTTGGGGGACAGGGCAACAGCCCCAGCATTTT.

The chain is built from TRBV7-9 and TRBJ2-7; a possible D gene is TRBD1 (5 bases). Trimming took off 2 bases at V and 5 bases at J, with 13 bases between the two ends. Germline V CDR1 and CDR2: SEHNR, FQNEAQ (reference sequence). This CDR3 comprises 14 residues. The DNA for the CDR3 is TGTGCCAGCAGCTTAAGTGCAGGGTTCGACGAGCAGTACTTC. This gives the protein CASSLSAGFDEQYF.

This clone was seen once. J is TRBJ1-5 and V is TRBV5-5, with D unresolved. With 4 bases removed from V and 5 bases from J, the gap between germline ends came to 16 bases. The CDR3 extends over 15 amino acids. In germline, CDR1 is SGHKS, CDR2 YYEKEE (reference sequence). CDR3 protein: CASSLLGGWDQPQHF. The CDR3 nucleotides are TGTGCCAGCAGCCTACTGGGCGGGTGGGATCAGCCCCAGCATTTT.

This chain joins TRBV6-2 or TRBV6-3 and TRBJ2-7; TRBD2 aligns across 8 bases. The J segment lost 7 bases and the V segment lost 4 bases, leaving 15 bases of the junction unmatched. The CDR3 contains 16 residues. Germline-derived CDR1 and CDR2 are MNHEY and SVGEGT. The CDR3 DNA reads as TGTGCCAGCAGTTCCCGGGCCAGCGGGGGACCTCGGGAGCAGTACTTC. Protein product: CASSSRASGGPREQYF.

The chain links TRBV3-1 (or the pseudogene TRBV3-2) to TRBJ2-7; 10 bases fit TRBD2. The CDR3 contains 18 residues. V was pared by 4 bases and J by 4 bases, with 16 bases of the junction left unmatched. Germline V gene sequence: CDR1 LGHDT, CDR2 YNNKEL (reference sequence). The CDR3 DNA follows: TGTGCCAGCAGCCCGAACAAAGGGCTAGCGGGAGCAAGTTACGAGCAGTACTTC. It specifies CASSPNKGLAGASYEQYF.

The chain has TRBV15 and TRBJ2-5; the D gene is possibly TRBD2 (6 bases). The CDR3 has 14 residues. V lost 2 bases, J lost 5 bases, and 12 bases lay in between. Germline loops: CDR1 LNHNV, CDR2 YYDKDF (reference sequence). The CDR3 protein is CATSRISGPETQYF. The CDR3 bases are TGTGCCACCAGCAGAATTAGCGGACCTGAGACCCAGTACTTC.

This chain connects TRBV2 to TRBJ2-7, with D perhaps matching TRBD1 (5 bases). Germline CDR1 SNHLY, CDR2 FYNNEI. The CDR3 loop spans 12 amino acids. Trimming removed 8 bases from V and 4 bases from J, with 12 bases in between. In DNA, the CDR3 is TGTGCCAGCCGTCAGGGATCATACGAGCAGTACTTC. Protein sequence: CASRQGSYEQYF.

This rearrangement joins TRBV28 to TRBJ1-1; D is unresolved. Germline assignment: CDR1 MDHEN and CDR2 SYDVKM. The CDR3 is made up of 16 amino acids. Trimming took 6 bases from V and 4 from J, leaving 21 bases between them. DNA of the CDR3: TGTGCCAGCAGGCCTACAGCGCCCGGAGGATTCACTGAAGCTTTCTTT. Encoded protein: CASRPTAPGGFTEAFF.